The 8 T cell receptor beta chains presented below share a single source sample, sequenced in a study of CD4+ T cells in melanoma. Generated by immunoSEQ multiplex PCR, the TCRdb table keeps only in-frame clones and is missing some. The table shows 13,000 to 15,000 clones, with approximately 62% occurring only once. The source material was cells from a culture (not recorded whether cultured in vitro). These receptors originate from a human donor with melanoma.

Only a few counts were recorded for this clone. This chain connects TRBV7-2 to TRBJ2-7, with D perhaps matching TRBD2 (6 bases). The length of the CDR3 is 15 residues. Trimming shortened V by 6 bases and J by 6 bases, and 21 bases separated the two germline ends. Germline CDR1 SGHTA, CDR2 FQGNSA. CDR3 region: CASRKDYQVALEQYF. For the CDR3, the DNA is TGTGCCAGCAGGAAGGACTACCAAGTAGCGCTCGAGCAGTACTTC.

The chain employs TRBV29-1 and TRBJ1-2, with 7 bases identical to TRBD1. The germline gives CDR1 SQVTM, CDR2 ANQGSEA. V trimming: 7 bases; J trimming: 2 bases; junction bases outside the gene matches: 10. The CDR3 sequence is 14 residues long. CDR3 region: CSAGRTGTNYGYTF. CDR3 in DNA: TGCAGCGCTGGTCGGACAGGTACCAACTATGGCTACACCTTC.

The chain employs TRBV28 and TRBJ2-1; D not resolved. Per the germline V gene, CDR1 is MDHEN and CDR2 is SYDVKM. V was shortened by 1 base and J by 4 bases, with 17 bases between the two germline ends. The CDR3 is 17 amino acids. The CDR3 loop reads CASSLSLKKRLYNEQFF. CDR3 in DNA: TGTGCCAGCAGTTTATCCCTGAAAAAGAGGTTATACAATGAGCAGTTCTTC.

This clone has just one count. The J gene is TRBJ2-5, the V gene TRBV11-2; 7 nucleotides align to TRBD2. J lost 8 bases, V lost 0 bases, and 15 bases had no gene match. This CDR3 is 17 amino acids long. CDR1 is SGHAT and CDR2 is FQNNGV in the germline V gene. The CDR3 coding sequence is TGTGCCAGCAGCTTAGACCCAGCGGCCCGGCCGGGGGGAACCCAGTACTTC. As protein: CASSLDPAARPGGTQYF.

Regarding this clone: This sample also contains other DNA sequences that code for the same CDR3. This chain connects TRBV7-3 to TRBJ2-3; D remains ambiguous. Trimming removed 2 bases from V and 1 base from J, with 4 bases in between. From germline, CDR1 is SGHTA and CDR2 FQGTGA. CDR3 length: 13 residues. As DNA, the CDR3 is TGTGCCAGCAGCTTAGCCCGCACAGATACGCAGTATTTT. The encoded protein is CASSLARTDTQYF.

This clone was seen only once. The chain recombines TRBV10-1 with TRBJ2-5, with 16 bases lining up with TRBD2. The ends lost 8 bases at V and 4 bases at J; junction bases unmatched: 7. The germline gives CDR1 WNHNN, CDR2 SYGVQD (reference sequence). The CDR3 sequence is 16 residues long. The CDR3 nucleotides read TGCGCCAGCTCAAGCGGGACTAGCGGGGGGGCAGAGACCCAGTACTTC. It encodes CASSSGTSGGAETQYF.

This chain links TRBV7-3 with TRBJ2-7; D gene unclear. This CDR3 is built from 14 residues. Germline V gene lookup returns CDR1 SGHTA and CDR2 FQGTGA. Trimming cost V 1 base and J 0 bases, with 7 bases left between them. The CDR3 protein is CASSLSGGSYEQYF. Here the CDR3 DNA reads TGTGCCAGCAGCTTAAGCGGCGGCTCCTACGAGCAGTACTTC. Combining the CDR3 with reference TRBV7-3 and TRBJ2-7 gives the whole variable domain GAGVSQTPSNKVTEKGKYVELRCDPISGHTALYWYRQSLGQGPEFLIYFQGTGAADDSGLPNDRFFAVRPEGSVSTLKIQRTERGDSAVYLCASSLSGGSYEQYFGPGTRLTVT.

This clone has just a few counts. V gene TRBV5-6 combines with J gene TRBJ1-5; possibly TRBD1 for D (5 bases). V dropped 3 bases and J dropped 6 bases, with 19 bases sitting between them. This CDR3 spans 16 amino acids. Germline values: CDR1 SGHDT, CDR2 YYEEEE. CDR3 residues: CASSSSGRVFGQPQHF. The CDR3 nucleotides are TGTGCCAGCAGCTCCTCAGGCAGGGTCTTTGGTCAGCCCCAGCATTTT.